This is a list of T cell receptor beta chains from one sample in a study of T-cell reconstitution after alpha-beta-depleted transplantation in children. TCRdb reprocessed the PCR reads with MiXCR, giving one entry per CDR3 protein. This sample carries 100,000 or so distinct CDR3 sequences, less than 25% of them seen once, and the ten largest clones take 20% to 25%. The sequenced sample was PBMCs, obtained before TCRalphabeta/CD19-depleted stem cell transplant. The receptor source for this set is a boy aged 2 to 10 with acute lymphoblastic leukemia, due to receive a stem cell transplant. Both conserved end residues are part of each CDR3. The D gene is left open where the match is weak. Size values are once, few and many counts, or a class for expanded clones, and some rows have none.

12 - TRBJ2-5 - TRBV20-1 CSAISGKETQYF TGCAGTGCTATCAGCGGCAAAGAGACCCAGTACTTC
16 - TRBJ2-1 - TRBV6-8 CASSSNGGQHNNEQFF TGTGCCAGCAGTTCAAATGGCGGACAGCATAACAATGAGCAGTTCTTC
16 - TRBJ1-5 few TRBV20-1 CSAVHPAALWEQPQHF TGCAGTGCTGTCCACCCGGCGGCCCTTTGGGAGCAGCCCCAGCATTTT
15 TRBD1 TRBJ1-6 - TRBV7-8 CASSPSGQINSPLHF TGTGCCAGCAGCCCCTCGGGACAGATTAATTCACCCCTCCACTTT
13 - TRBJ2-7 few TRBV20-1 CSARERPGGEQYF TGCAGTGCTAGAGAACGACCCGGGGGCGAGCAGTACTTC
14 - TRBJ2-5 - TRBV20-1 CSARGDGRRETQYF TGCAGTGCTAGAGGAGACGGGAGAAGAGAGACCCAGTACTTC
13 TRBD1 TRBJ2-7 - TRBV28 CASSLGGQGSMYF TGTGCCAGCAGTTTGGGGGGACAGGGAAGTATGTACTTC
15 - TRBJ2-3 - TRBV28 CASSSSGEETDTQYF TGTGCCAGCAGTTCTTCAGGGGAGGAGACAGATACGCAGTATTTT
15 TRBD2 TRBJ2-1 - TRBV28 CASTILAGGNNEQFF TGTGCCAGCACCATACTAGCGGGAGGCAACAATGAGCAGTTCTTC
15 - TRBJ2-5 - TRBV24-1 CATSDPTGYQETQYF TGTGCCACCAGTGATCCCACGGGGTACCAAGAGACCCAGTACTTC
13 - TRBJ2-5 - TRBV3-1 CASSPGMQETQYF TGTGCCAGCAGCCCGGGGATGCAAGAGACCCAGTACTTC
13 - TRBJ1-2 - TRBV20-1 CSARPGGGYGYTF TGCAGTGCTAGGCCTGGGGGCGGCTATGGCTACACCTTC
16 - TRBJ2-2 - TRBV7-8 CASSPRGGRNTGELFF TGTGCCAGCAGCCCACGTGGGGGGCGAAACACCGGGGAGCTGTTTTTT
14 - TRBJ1-1 - TRBV28 CASRGDGRNTEAFF TGTGCCAGCAGGGGTGACGGACGGAACACTGAAGCTTTCTTT
13 - TRBJ2-1 - TRBV2 CASSDPAYNEQFF TGTGCCAGCTCGGACCCCGCATACAATGAGCAGTTCTTC
14 - TRBJ1-2 many TRBV12-3/TRBV12-4 CASSLTNQPYGYTF TGTGCCAGCAGTTTAACCAACCAACCCTATGGCTACACCTTC
15 - TRBJ2-7 few TRBV12-3/TRBV12-4 CASSRGGQPSHEQYF TGTGCCAGCAGCCGGGGGGGACAGCCCTCCCACGAGCAGTACTTC
11 - TRBJ1-1 many TRBV20-1 CSARGSREAFF TGCAGTGCTAGGGGTAGTCGTGAAGCTTTCTTT
13 - TRBJ2-7 - TRBV4-1 CASSPYVADEQYF TGCGCCAGCAGCCCCTACGTAGCAGACGAGCAGTACTTC
12 TRBD1 TRBJ1-2 - TRBV5-6 CASSWTGGGYTF TGTGCCAGCAGCTGGACAGGGGGCGGCTACACCTTC
14 - TRBJ2-1 few TRBV12-3/TRBV12-4 CASSLIHRTDEQFF TGTGCCAGCAGCCTAATCCATCGTACGGATGAGCAGTTCTTC
17 TRBD2 TRBJ2-2 few TRBV7-2 CASSLVAGAPTTGELFF TGTGCCAGCAGCTTAGTGGCGGGAGCCCCCACCACCGGGGAGCTGTTTTTT
14 - TRBJ1-1 - TRBV28 CASSRGAPDTEAFF TGTGCCAGCAGCCGGGGGGCGCCGGACACTGAAGCTTTCTTT
16 - TRBJ2-2 many TRBV4-3 CASSQDPAGETGELFF TGCGCCAGCAGCCAAGACCCAGCGGGTGAGACCGGGGAGCTGTTTTTT
17 - TRBJ1-5 many TRBV7-8 CASSYSRSGGSNQPQHF TGTGCCAGCAGCTATAGTAGATCCGGGGGTAGCAATCAGCCCCAGCATTTT
15 - TRBJ1-2 - TRBV28 CASSSPTGLMRGYTF TGTGCCAGCAGTTCCCCAACAGGCCTAATGAGGGGCTACACCTTC
14 - TRBJ2-3 few TRBV14 CASSAGFSTDTQYF TGTGCCAGCTCCGCGGGCTTCAGCACAGATACGCAGTATTTT
15 - TRBJ2-6 many TRBV29-1 CSVEGGQGGANVLTF TGCAGCGTTGAAGGGGGACAAGGCGGGGCCAACGTCCTGACTTTC
14 - TRBJ2-4 few TRBV5-4 CASSLEAQVNIQYF TGTGCCAGCAGCTTGGAGGCACAGGTAAACATTCAGTACTTC
15 - TRBJ2-3 many TRBV18 CASSPGSGVADTQYF TGTGCCAGCTCACCCGGTAGCGGAGTGGCAGATACGCAGTATTTT
9 - TRBJ2-3 many TRBV12-3/TRBV12-4 CKGSDTQYF TGTAAGGGGTCCGATACGCAGTATTTT
15 TRBD1 TRBJ2-2 few TRBV4-3 CASSSGTGATGELFF TGCGCCAGCAGTTCCGGGACAGGGGCTACCGGGGAGCTGTTTTTT
14 - TRBJ2-7 - TRBV11-2 CASSLDGAAYEQYF TGTGCCAGCAGCTTAGATGGGGCAGCCTACGAGCAGTACTTC
13 - TRBJ1-1 few TRBV5-1 CASSPDGSAEAFF TGCGCCAGCAGCCCAGACGGGTCGGCCGAAGCTTTCTTT
16 TRBD1 TRBJ2-1 - TRBV5-4 CASTRTGGPLYNEQFF TGTGCCAGCACCCGGACAGGGGGCCCCCTCTACAATGAGCAGTTCTTC
17 TRBD2 TRBJ2-7 once TRBV28 CASSLGGLAEGANEQYF TGTGCCAGCAGTTTAGGGGGACTAGCGGAGGGGGCTAACGAGCAGTACTTC
15 TRBD1 TRBJ1-5 - TRBV7-2 CASSLGGQGNQPQHF TGTGCCAGCAGCTTAGGGGGACAGGGAAATCAGCCCCAGCATTTT
15 TRBD2 TRBJ2-1 many TRBV28 CASSWTSGNYNEQFF TGTGCCAGCAGTTGGACTAGCGGGAACTACAATGAGCAGTTCTTC
13 - TRBJ1-1 few TRBV5-5 CASSFQSSTEAFF TGTGCCAGCAGCTTCCAGAGTTCAACTGAAGCTTTCTTT
14 - TRBJ1-5 - TRBV20-1 CSANPLGSNQPQHF TGCAGTGCTAACCCCCTAGGGAGCAATCAGCCCCAGCATTTT
16 TRBD2 TRBJ2-1 few TRBV7-9 CASSPGLAGGWDEQFF TGTGCCAGCAGCCCCGGACTAGCGGGAGGGTGGGATGAGCAGTTCTTC
15 TRBD2 TRBJ2-7 few TRBV20-1 CSARDRTSGTYLQYF TGCAGTGCTAGAGATAGGACTAGCGGGACCTACCTCCAGTACTTC
12 - TRBJ1-1 - TRBV29-1 CSVLRVNTEAFF TGCAGCGTTTTGAGGGTTAACACTGAAGCTTTCTTT
16 - TRBJ2-3 - TRBV28 CASSLYIEGGTDTQYF TGTGCCAGCAGTCTCTACATAGAGGGCGGCACAGATACGCAGTATTTT
16 - TRBJ2-5 few TRBV7-2 CASSFLLARTQETQYF TGTGCCAGCAGCTTCCTTCTAGCGCGTACCCAAGAGACCCAGTACTTC
17 TRBD2 TRBJ2-1 few TRBV10-3 CAISGTSGDLTYNEQFF TGTGCCATCAGTGGGACTAGCGGGGACTTAACCTACAATGAGCAGTTCTTC
15 - TRBJ1-2 once TRBV4-2 CASSQDLQGRGGYTF TGTGCCAGCAGCCAAGATCTTCAGGGGCGGGGCGGCTACACCTTC
15 - TRBJ2-1 - TRBV7-9 CASTPWGLPRNEQFF TGTGCCAGCACGCCATGGGGGCTGCCTAGGAATGAGCAGTTCTTC
15 TRBD2 TRBJ2-3 many TRBV2 CASSSSGVGTDTQYF TGTGCCAGCAGTTCTAGCGGAGTAGGAACAGATACGCAGTATTTT
14 - TRBJ2-1 - TRBV7-7 CASSLAQTGHEQFF TGTGCCAGCAGCTTAGCGCAGACAGGTCATGAGCAGTTCTTC
13 - TRBJ2-1 - TRBV28 CASTLQGYNEQFF TGTGCCAGCACCCTTCAGGGATACAATGAGCAGTTCTTC
17 - TRBJ2-7 few TRBV7-8 CASSIPSPSGGGHEQYF TGTGCCAGCAGCATACCTTCCCCTAGCGGAGGGGGGCACGAGCAGTACTTC
13 - TRBJ2-2 many TRBV5-5 CASSWTGDGELFF TGTGCCAGCAGCTGGACGGGCGACGGGGAGCTGTTTTTT
15 - TRBJ2-1 - TRBV15 CATGKSGAVIDEQFF TGTGCCACCGGCAAGAGCGGAGCAGTAATCGATGAGCAGTTCTTC
14 TRBD1 TRBJ1-2 - TRBV7-9 CASSAGQGGYGYTF TGTGCCAGCAGCGCCGGACAGGGGGGCTATGGCTACACCTTC